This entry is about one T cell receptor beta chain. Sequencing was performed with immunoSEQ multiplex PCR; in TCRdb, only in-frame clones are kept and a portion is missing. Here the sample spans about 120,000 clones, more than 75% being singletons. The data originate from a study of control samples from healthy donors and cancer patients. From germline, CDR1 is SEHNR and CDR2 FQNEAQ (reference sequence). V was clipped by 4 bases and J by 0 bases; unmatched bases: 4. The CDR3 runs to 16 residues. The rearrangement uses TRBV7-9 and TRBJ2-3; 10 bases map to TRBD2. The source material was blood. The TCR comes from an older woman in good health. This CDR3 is CASSYPSGGSTDTQYF. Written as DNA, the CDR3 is TGTGCCAGCAGCTACCCTAGCGGGGGAAGCACAGATACGCAGTATTTT.